Detailed here is one T cell receptor beta chain. The CDR3 covers 12 residues. Per the germline V gene, CDR1 is WSHSY and CDR2 is SAAADI. Trimming stripped 7 bases from V and 6 bases from J, with 11 bases between. Authors' processing steps: Amplification from reference gene primers served as the basis for estimated nucleated cell counts. The repertoire was sequenced with immunoSEQ multiplex PCR; TCRdb's copy has only in-frame clones and lacks some. V and J calls plus clone size are reproduced from that table; the DNA served to infer D and trimming. The data hold about 230,000 clones, with around four fifths observed a single time. The sample is drawn from a study of blood T cell repertoires in COVID-19. Across the study: Some COVID-19 samples were acute and others convalescent; all came from the United States, Italy and Spain. The cDNA or gDNA used as material had been derived from T cells, B-cell-depleted T cells, or PBMCs.

The genes are TRBV10-2 and TRBJ2-3, with D perhaps matching TRBD2 (7 bases). The sample taken for sequencing was peripheral blood. The receptor comes from an elderly man with acute or convalescent COVID-19. CDR3 region: CASNGGRDTQYF. The CDR3 coding sequence is TGCGCCAGCAACGGGGGGCGGGATACGCAGTATTTT.